This T cell receptor beta chain was captured by sequencing in a study of read filtering for tumor transcriptome and immune sequencing. This library used roughly 400 ng RNA and molecular barcoded adaptors spanning alpha/delta and beta/gamma chains. MiXCR, run by TCRdb on the reads, gives a single entry per CDR3 protein. Of some 130,000 distinct CDR3 sequences detected, roughly 13% appear once; the ten largest clones hold 8% to 13%. There are 17 residues in the CDR3. Trimming took 1 base from V and 6 from J; bases not matched to a gene: 13. Germline CDR1 is DFQATT and CDR2 is SNEGSKA (reference sequence). This clonotype has ten or more counts.

V usage is TRBV20-1 and J usage is TRBJ1-2; 11 bases are a match to TRBD1. The material sequenced was a population of CD138-negative cells sorted from bone marrow. The TCR sequence derives from a donor over 35 with multiple myeloma. The CDR3 nucleotides read TGCAGTGCTAGAGCCCACCCCGAGGACAGGGGGCAGGATGGCTACACCTTC. It encodes CSARAHPEDRGQDGYTF.